This T cell receptor beta chain is drawn from a study of chemoradiotherapy in HPV16-positive cancers. General study results and limits: Non-HPV-specific T cells did not expand in tumors during treatment, whereas candidate HPV-specific clones and E7-related motifs did.

CDR1 is WSHSY, CDR2 SAAADI, per germline. V lost 3 bases, J lost 5 bases, and 25 bases lay in between. The length of the CDR3 is 18 residues. Details on this clone: Its antigen is undetermined.

TCRdb's table, derived via immunoSEQ multiplex PCR, lists solely in-frame clones and lacks some. In the table there are tens of thousands of clones, roughly 88% of which are singletons. This receptor was obtained from a human donor with HPV-associated anogenital cancer. The gene calls are TRBV10-2 and TRBJ1-2; a possible D gene is TRBD1 (5 bases). Sequenced here: blood, sampled from a patient who underwent chemoradiotherapy. The CDR3 is CASSEVGSGGGRTYGYTF. As DNA, the CDR3 is TGCGCCAGCAGTGAAGTTGGGAGCGGGGGGGGGAGAACGTATGGCTACACCTTC.